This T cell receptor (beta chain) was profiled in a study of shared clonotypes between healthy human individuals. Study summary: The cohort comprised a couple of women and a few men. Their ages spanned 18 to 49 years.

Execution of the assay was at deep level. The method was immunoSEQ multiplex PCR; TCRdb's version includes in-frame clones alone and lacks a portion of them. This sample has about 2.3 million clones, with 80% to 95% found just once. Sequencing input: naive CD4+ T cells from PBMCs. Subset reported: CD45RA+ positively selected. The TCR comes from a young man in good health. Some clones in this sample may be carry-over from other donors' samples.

As DNA, the CDR3 is TGTGCCAGCAGCTCCCAGACAGGGCAAGAGACCCAGTACTTC. It specifies CASSSQTGQETQYF. This rearrangement joins TRBV5-4 to TRBJ2-5; 7 bases align to TRBD1. Trimming took 3 bases from V and 2 from J; bases not matched to a gene: 4. The CDR3 has 14 amino acids. The germline CDR1 and CDR2 sequences are SGHNT and YYREEE (reference sequence).